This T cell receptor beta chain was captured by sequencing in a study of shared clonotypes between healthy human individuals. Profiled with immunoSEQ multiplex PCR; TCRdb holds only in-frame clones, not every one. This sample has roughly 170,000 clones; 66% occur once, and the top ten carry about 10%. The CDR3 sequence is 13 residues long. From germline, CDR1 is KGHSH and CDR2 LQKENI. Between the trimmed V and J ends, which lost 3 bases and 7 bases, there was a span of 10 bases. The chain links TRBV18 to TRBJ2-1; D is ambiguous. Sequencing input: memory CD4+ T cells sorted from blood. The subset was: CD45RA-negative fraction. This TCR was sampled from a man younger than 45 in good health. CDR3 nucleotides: TGTGCCAGCTCACCCACTCAGGCTAATGAGCAGTTCTTC. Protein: CASSPTQANEQFF. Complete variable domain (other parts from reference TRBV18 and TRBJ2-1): NAGVMQNPRHLVRRRGQEARLRCSPMKGHSHVYWYRQLPEEGLKFMVYLQKENIIDESGMPKERFSAEFPKEGPSILRIQQVVRGDSAAYFCASSPTQANEQFFGPGTRLTVL.